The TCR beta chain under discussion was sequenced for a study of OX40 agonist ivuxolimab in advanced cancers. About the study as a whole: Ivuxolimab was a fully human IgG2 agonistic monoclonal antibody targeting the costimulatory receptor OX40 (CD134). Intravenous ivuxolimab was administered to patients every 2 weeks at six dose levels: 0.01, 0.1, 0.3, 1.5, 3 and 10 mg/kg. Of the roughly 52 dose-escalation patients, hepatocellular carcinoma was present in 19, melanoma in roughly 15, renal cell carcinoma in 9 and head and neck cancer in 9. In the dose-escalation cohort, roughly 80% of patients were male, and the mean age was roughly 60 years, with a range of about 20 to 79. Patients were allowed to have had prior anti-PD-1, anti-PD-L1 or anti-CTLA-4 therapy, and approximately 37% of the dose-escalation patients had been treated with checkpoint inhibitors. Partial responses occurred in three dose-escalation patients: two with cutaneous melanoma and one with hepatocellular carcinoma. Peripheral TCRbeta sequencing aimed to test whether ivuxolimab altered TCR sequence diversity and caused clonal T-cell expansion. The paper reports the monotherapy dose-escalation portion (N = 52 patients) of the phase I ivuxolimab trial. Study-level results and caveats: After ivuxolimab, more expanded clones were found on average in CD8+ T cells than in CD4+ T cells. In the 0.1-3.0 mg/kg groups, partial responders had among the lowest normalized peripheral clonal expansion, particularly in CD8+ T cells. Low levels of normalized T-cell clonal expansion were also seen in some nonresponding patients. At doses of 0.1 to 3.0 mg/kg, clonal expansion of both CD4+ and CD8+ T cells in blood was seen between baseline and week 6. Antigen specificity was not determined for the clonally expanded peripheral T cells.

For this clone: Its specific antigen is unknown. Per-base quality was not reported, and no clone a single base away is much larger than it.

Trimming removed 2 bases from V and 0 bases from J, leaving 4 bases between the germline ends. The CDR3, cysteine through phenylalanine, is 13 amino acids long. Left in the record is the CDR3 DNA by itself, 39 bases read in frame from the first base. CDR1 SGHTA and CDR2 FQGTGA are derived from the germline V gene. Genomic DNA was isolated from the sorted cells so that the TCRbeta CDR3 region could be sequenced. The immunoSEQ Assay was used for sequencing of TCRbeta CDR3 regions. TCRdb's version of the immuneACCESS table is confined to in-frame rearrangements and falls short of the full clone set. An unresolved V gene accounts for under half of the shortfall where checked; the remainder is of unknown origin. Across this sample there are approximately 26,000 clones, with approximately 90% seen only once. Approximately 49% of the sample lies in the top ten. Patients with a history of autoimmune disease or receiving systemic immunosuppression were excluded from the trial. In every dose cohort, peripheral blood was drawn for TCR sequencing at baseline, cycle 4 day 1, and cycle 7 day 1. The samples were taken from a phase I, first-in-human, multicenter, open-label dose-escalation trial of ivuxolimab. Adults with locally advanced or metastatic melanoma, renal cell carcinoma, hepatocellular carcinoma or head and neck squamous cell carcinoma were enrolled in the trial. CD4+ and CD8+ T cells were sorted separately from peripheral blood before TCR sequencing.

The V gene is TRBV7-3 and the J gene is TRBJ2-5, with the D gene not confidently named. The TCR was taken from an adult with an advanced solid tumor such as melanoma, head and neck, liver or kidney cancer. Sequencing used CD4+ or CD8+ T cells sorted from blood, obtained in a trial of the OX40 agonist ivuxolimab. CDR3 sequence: CASSLGYQETQYF. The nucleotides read TGTGCCAGCAGCTTAGGGTACCAAGAGACCCAGTACTTC.